The 18 T cell receptor beta chains below were found in one sample sequenced in a study of T cells after yellow fever vaccination. TCRdb re-analysed the 5' RACE reads in MiXCR, keeping a single row per CDR3 protein. The table shows 310,000 or so distinct CDR3 sequences, with approximately 3.8% occurring only once. Sequencing used PBMCs, obtained on the day of the yellow fever booster vaccination. The receptors originated from a man aged 18 to 35 who received the YFV17D yellow fever vaccine.

This clonotype came up a few times. The V and J genes are TRBV30 and TRBJ1-1; D ambiguous. V gave up 4 bases and J gave up 3 bases, with 15 bases separating them. The germline V gene has CDR1 GTSNPN and CDR2 SVGIG (reference sequence). The CDR3 runs 14 residues. The CDR3 loop is CAWTGSFGYTEAFF. The CDR3 DNA reads as TGTGCCTGGACCGGAAGTTTTGGGTACACTGAAGCTTTCTTT.

This clonotype was seen more than once but under ten times. The chain has TRBV18 and TRBJ2-5, with 8 nucleotides matching TRBD2. The CDR3 is made up of 15 amino acids. Germline CDR1 is KGHSH and CDR2 is LQKENI. Trimming cost V 5 bases and J 7 bases; bases outside gene matches: 12. The CDR3 sequence: CASSAIAGPSTTQYF. CDR3 nucleotide sequence: TGTGCCAGCTCAGCCATAGCGGGGCCCTCGACGACCCAGTACTTC.

This clonotype occurred many times. This chain uses TRBV12-3 or TRBV12-4 with TRBJ2-5, with D tentatively TRBD2 (5 bases). Trimming removed 6 bases from V and 0 bases from J, with 11 bases in between. The CDR3 spans 14 residues. This chain's CDR3 is CASRGAGNQETQYF. The CDR3, as DNA: TGTGCCAGCAGGGGAGCCGGCAACCAAGAGACCCAGTACTTC.

The sample holds many counts of this clonotype. The CDR3 spells CASTTRTDTQYF. CDR3 DNA sequence: TGTGCCAGCACGACTCGAACAGATACGCAGTATTTT. This chain uses TRBV7-2 with TRBJ2-3, with no clear D. Germline V CDR1 and CDR2: SGHTA, FQGNSA. The CDR3 has 12 residues. V was shortened by 7 bases and J by 3 bases, with 8 bases between the two germline ends.

The chain carries TRBV29-1 and TRBJ2-3, with D maybe TRBD2 (6 bases). Germline CDR1 is SQVTM and CDR2 is ANQGSEA. V lost 4 bases and J lost 4, with 12 bases in between. This CDR3 comprises 13 residues. In nucleotides, the CDR3 is TGCAGCGTTGTAGCGGACCAGGCAGATACGCAGTATTTT. As protein: CSVVADQADTQYF.

This clonotype occurred many times. The chain's CDR3 is CASSSWTSGGSSYNEQFF. CDR3 nucleotides: TGTGCCAGCAGTTCCTGGACTAGCGGGGGGAGCTCCTACAATGAGCAGTTCTTC. The V call is TRBV6-2 or TRBV6-3, the J call TRBJ2-1; 14 bases match TRBD2. The germline V gene encodes CDR1 MNHEY and CDR2 SVGEGT. The J segment lost 0 bases and the V segment lost 4 bases, leaving 5 bases of the junction unmatched. This CDR3 spans 18 amino acids.

The rearrangement joins TRBV27 to TRBJ1-5, with D possibly being TRBD1 (5 bases). The germline V gene encodes CDR1 MNHEY and CDR2 SMNVEV (reference sequence). CDR3 length equals 14 residues. Trimming shortened V by 5 bases and J by 7 bases, and 15 bases separated the two germline ends. In nucleotides, the CDR3 is TGTGCCAGCAGTCCGATAGGGGTCGGCCAGCCCCAGCATTTT. Translation: CASSPIGVGQPQHF.

This clonotype was counted ten times or more. The chain uses TRBV10-3 and TRBJ1-3; TRBD1 is a possible D gene (6 bases). Germline V gene data show CDR1 as ENHRY and CDR2 as SYGVKD. The CDR3 covers 14 residues. V shed 3 bases and J shed 3 bases, with 9 bases lying between them. CDR3 in amino acids: CAISEVQGGNTIYF. DNA of the CDR3: TGTGCCATCAGTGAAGTACAGGGTGGAAACACCATATATTTT.

This clonotype was found many times. V is TRBV9 and J is TRBJ2-5; 7 bases align to TRBD1. The CDR3 runs 15 residues. V lost 0 bases to trimming and J lost 1 base; unmatched junction nucleotides: 3. Germline values: CDR1 SGDLS, CDR2 YYNGEE. The CDR3 nucleotides read TGTGCCAGCAGCGTAGACGACAGGGCCCAAGAGACCCAGTACTTC. Translating it yields CASSVDDRAQETQYF.

This chain links TRBV6-6 with TRBJ2-2; TRBD1 matches at 8 bases. Germline V CDR1 and CDR2: MNHNY, SVGAGI (reference sequence). V lost 7 bases, J lost 6 bases, and 7 bases stayed unmatched. The CDR3 loop spans 14 amino acids. The CDR3 nucleotides read TGTGCCAGCACCACGGACAGGGTAGCCGGGGAGCTGTTTTTT. This sequence encodes CASTTDRVAGELFF.

This clonotype occurred many times. The rearrangement uses TRBV10-2 and TRBJ2-4; 7 positions match TRBD1. This CDR3 spans 15 amino acids. Per germline, CDR1 WSHSY and CDR2 SAAADI. Trimming at V came to 5 bases and at J to 7 bases, leaving 11 bases not matched to a gene. The CDR3 here is CASSLQGLGSNIQYF. In DNA form, the CDR3 reads TGCGCCAGCAGTTTACAGGGGCTAGGATCGAACATTCAGTACTTC.

This clonotype has at least ten counts. The chain uses TRBV2 and TRBJ2-2; D perhaps matches TRBD2 (6 bases). V dropped 6 bases and J dropped 9 bases, with 11 bases sitting between them. The V gene's germline CDR1 is SNHLY and CDR2 FYNNEI. The CDR3 length is 12 residues. The CDR3 nucleotides read TGTGCCAGCAGGCGGGGAGGCAGGGAGCTGTTTTTT. It codes for CASRRGGRELFF.

This clonotype was seen ten or more times. The chain links TRBV2 to TRBJ2-1, with TRBD2 identical over 13 bases. Germline CDR1 SNHLY, CDR2 FYNNEI. V shed 3 bases, J shed 8 bases, and the junction held 4 bases outside the gene matches. The CDR3 consists of 15 residues. CDR3 DNA sequence: TGTGCCAGCAGTGATGCACTAGCGGGGGGGCATGAGCAGTTCTTC. Its translation is CASSDALAGGHEQFF. The full variable domain, completed using reference TRBV2 and TRBJ2-1, is EPEVTQTPSHQVTQMGQEVILRCVPISNHLYFYWYRQILGQKVEFLVSFYNNEISEKSEIFDDQFSVERPDGSNFTLKIRSTKLEDSAMYFCASSDALAGGHEQFFGPGTRLTVL.

This clonotype came up a few times. J is TRBJ2-5 and V is TRBV7-2, with TRBD2 identical over 13 bases. Germline CDR1 is SGHTA and CDR2 is FQGNSA. This CDR3 contains 15 residues. J lost 4 bases, V lost 3 bases, and 2 bases had no gene match. The CDR3, as DNA: TGTGCCAGCAGCTTTACTAGCGGGGGGGGAGAGACCCAGTACTTC. It encodes CASSFTSGGGETQYF.

This clonotype was seen ten or more times. V and J are TRBV7-3 and TRBJ1-2; 7 bases align to TRBD1. From germline, CDR1 is SGHTA and CDR2 FQGTGA. V gave up 5 bases and J gave up 7 bases; unmatched junction bases: 16. CDR3 size: 16 residues. This CDR3 reads CASSPRGGPDGGGYTF. The CDR3 DNA follows: TGTGCCAGCAGCCCCAGGGGGGGGCCCGATGGTGGTGGCTACACCTTC.

The sample holds many counts of this clonotype. The chain uses TRBV12-3 or TRBV12-4 and TRBJ1-4; no reliable D call. This CDR3 spans 12 amino acids. Trimming pared 1 base from V and 8 bases from J, leaving 5 bases between. CDR3 region: CASSLGAEKLFF. DNA of the CDR3: TGTGCCAGCAGTTTAGGAGCCGAAAAACTGTTTTTT.

This clonotype was seen a handful of times. The rearrangement uses TRBV5-4 and TRBJ2-5, with D possibly being TRBD1 (6 bases). Germline V lookup: CDR1 SGHNT, CDR2 YYREEE (reference sequence). The CDR3 is 15 residues long. Trimming cost V 0 bases and J 1 base, with 10 bases left between them. CDR3 protein: CASSLGGQPQETQYF. For the CDR3, the DNA is TGTGCCAGCAGCTTGGGCGGACAGCCCCAAGAGACCCAGTACTTC.

The rearrangement uses TRBV7-9 and TRBJ2-7; 13 bases are shared with TRBD2. CDR3 length equals 18 residues. CDR1 is SEHNR and CDR2 is FQNEAQ in the germline V gene (reference sequence). Trimming took 9 bases from V and 5 from J; bases not matched to a gene: 19. The DNA of the CDR3 is TGTGCCAGGGGAGCCACTCGGGGGACTAGCGGGGCGATCAACGAGCAGTACTTC. Amino acid sequence: CARGATRGTSGAINEQYF. Complete variable domain (other parts from reference TRBV7-9 and TRBJ2-7): DTGVSQNPRHKITKRGQNVTFRCDPISEHNRLYWYRQTLGQGPEFLTYFQNEAQLEKSRLLSDRFSAERPKGSFSTLEIQRTEQGDSAMYLCARGATRGTSGAINEQYFGPGTRLTVT.